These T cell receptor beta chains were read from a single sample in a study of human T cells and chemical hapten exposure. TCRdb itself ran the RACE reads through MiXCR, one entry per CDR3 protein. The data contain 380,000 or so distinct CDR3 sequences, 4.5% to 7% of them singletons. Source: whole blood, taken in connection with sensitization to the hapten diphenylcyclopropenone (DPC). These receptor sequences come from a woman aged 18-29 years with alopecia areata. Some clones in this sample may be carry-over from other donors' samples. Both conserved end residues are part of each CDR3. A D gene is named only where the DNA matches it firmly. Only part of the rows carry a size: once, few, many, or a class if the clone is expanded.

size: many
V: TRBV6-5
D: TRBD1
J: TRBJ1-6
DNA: TGTGCCAGCAGTTCCTCCGGACAGGGACGTAAATCACCCCTCCACTTT
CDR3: CASSSSGQGRKSPLHF

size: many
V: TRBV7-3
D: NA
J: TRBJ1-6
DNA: TGTGCCAGCAGCTTTAGCCAAAATTCACCCCTCCACTTT
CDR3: CASSFSQNSPLHF

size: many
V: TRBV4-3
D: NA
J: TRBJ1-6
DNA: TGCGCCAGCAGCCAAGATCGCCAGGGCGGTTCACCCCTCCACTTT
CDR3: CASSQDRQGGSPLHF

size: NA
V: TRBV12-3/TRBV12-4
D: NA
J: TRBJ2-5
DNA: TGTGCCAGCAGTTTGGGAGTAAGGTCAGAGACCCAGTACTTC
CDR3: CASSLGVRSETQYF

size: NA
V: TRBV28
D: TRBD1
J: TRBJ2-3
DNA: TGTGCCAGCAAGGGACAGGGAGCAGATACGCAGTATTTT
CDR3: CASKGQGADTQYF

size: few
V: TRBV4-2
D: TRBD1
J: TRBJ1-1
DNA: TGTGCCAGCAGCCGGGGACAGGGAAGAGGTACTGAAGCTTTCTTT
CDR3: CASSRGQGRGTEAFF

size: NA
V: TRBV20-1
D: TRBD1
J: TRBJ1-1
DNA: TGCAGTGCTGGGGACAGGGCTAACACTGAAGCTTTCTTT
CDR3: CSAGDRANTEAFF

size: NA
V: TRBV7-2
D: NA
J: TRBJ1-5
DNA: TGTGCCAGCAGCTTAGTCGGGACAAGCAATCAGCCCCAGCATTTT
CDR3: CASSLVGTSNQPQHF

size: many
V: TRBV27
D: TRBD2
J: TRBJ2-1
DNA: TGTGCCAGCAGCCCCACTAGCGGTCCCGGGGAGTTCTTC
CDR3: CASSPTSGPGEFF

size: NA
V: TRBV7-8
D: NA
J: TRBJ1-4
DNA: TGTGCCAGCAGCTTAGTTTCGAGCGCCTTTAATGAAAAACTGTTTTTT
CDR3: CASSLVSSAFNEKLFF

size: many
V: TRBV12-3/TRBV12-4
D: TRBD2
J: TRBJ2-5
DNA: TGTGCCAGCAGTGGCGGACTAGCGGGGGGCCCCAGGTACTTC
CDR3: CASSGGLAGGPRYF

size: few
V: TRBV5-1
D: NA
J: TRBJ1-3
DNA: TGCGCCAGCAGGAGCCACTCTGGAAACACCATATATTTT
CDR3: CASRSHSGNTIYF

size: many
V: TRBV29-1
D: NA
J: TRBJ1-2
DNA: TGCAGCGTGGTTGACTTGGATGGCTACACCTTC
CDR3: CSVVDLDGYTF

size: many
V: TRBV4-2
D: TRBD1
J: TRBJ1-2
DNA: TGTGCCAGCAGCCAAGATCAGGGGGAGTGGGATGGCTACACCTTC
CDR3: CASSQDQGEWDGYTF

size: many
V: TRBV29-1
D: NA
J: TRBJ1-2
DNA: TGCAGCGTTGTCTGGAACTATGGCTACACCTTC
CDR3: CSVVWNYGYTF

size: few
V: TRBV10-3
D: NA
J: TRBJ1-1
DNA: TGTGCCATCAGTGAGTTGGGCCCGAACAGGGTGAACACTGAAGCTTTCTTT
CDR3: CAISELGPNRVNTEAFF

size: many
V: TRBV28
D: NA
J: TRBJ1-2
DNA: TGTGCCAGCAGTTTGAGGACAGAGGAGTATGGCTACACCTTC
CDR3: CASSLRTEEYGYTF

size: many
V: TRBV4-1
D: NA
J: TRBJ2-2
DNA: TGCGCCAGCAGCCTCCGGGCCGGGGGATCTACGACCGGGGAGCTGTTTTTT
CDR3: CASSLRAGGSTTGELFF

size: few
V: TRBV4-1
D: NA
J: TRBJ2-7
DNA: TGCGCCAGCAGCCAAGAAAGGGGGTCCTACGAGCAGTACTTC
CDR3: CASSQERGSYEQYF

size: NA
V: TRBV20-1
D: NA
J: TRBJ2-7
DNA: TGCAGTGCTTTCGGATACAGGCCTCCCTCCTACGAGCAGTACTTC
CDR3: CSAFGYRPPSYEQYF

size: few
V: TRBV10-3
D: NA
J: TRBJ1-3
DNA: TGTGCCATCACCGAGCAGGGGATCTCTGGAAACACCATATATTTT
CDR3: CAITEQGISGNTIYF

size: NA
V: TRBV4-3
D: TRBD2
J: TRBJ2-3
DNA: TGCGCCAGCAGCCAAGATAGGCAGCGGGGGAATGCAGATACGCAGTATTTT
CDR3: CASSQDRQRGNADTQYF

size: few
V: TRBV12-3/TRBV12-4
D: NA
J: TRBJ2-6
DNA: TGTGCCAGCAGTGCTTCTGGGGCCAACGTCCTGACTTTC
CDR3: CASSASGANVLTF

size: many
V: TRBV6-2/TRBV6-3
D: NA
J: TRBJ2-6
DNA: TGTGCCAGCAGTTACTCGAGGTTGCAGTGGGCCGGGGCCAACGTCCTGACTTTC
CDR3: CASSYSRLQWAGANVLTF

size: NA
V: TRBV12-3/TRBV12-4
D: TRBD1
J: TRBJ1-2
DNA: TGTGCCAGCAGCCCAGGGGGGCGGGCCTATGGCTACACCTTC
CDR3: CASSPGGRAYGYTF

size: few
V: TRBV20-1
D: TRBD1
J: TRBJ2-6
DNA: TGCAGTGCTAGAGAGAGAGGACAGGCCCGAGGAAGGGCCAACGTCCTGACTTTC
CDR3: CSARERGQARGRANVLTF

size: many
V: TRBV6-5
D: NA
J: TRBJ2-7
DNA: TGTGCCAGCAGTTACGATAACTACGAGCAGTACTTC
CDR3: CASSYDNYEQYF

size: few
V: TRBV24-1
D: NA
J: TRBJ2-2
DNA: TGTGCCACCAGTGATTCCTACTCGGCAGAGCTGTTTTTT
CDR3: CATSDSYSAELFF

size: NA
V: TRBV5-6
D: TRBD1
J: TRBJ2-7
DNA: TGTGCCAGCAGCCCCGGGACAGGGAACTCCTACGAGCAGTACTTC
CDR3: CASSPGTGNSYEQYF

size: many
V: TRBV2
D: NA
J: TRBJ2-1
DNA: TGTGCCGCCAACGACGGAGTGGGGGGCTATGAGCAGTTCTTC
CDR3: CAANDGVGGYEQFF

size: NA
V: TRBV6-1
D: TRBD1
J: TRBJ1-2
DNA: TGTGCCAGCAGTGGAATAGGGGGCGCGGAAGGCTACACCTTC
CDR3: CASSGIGGAEGYTF

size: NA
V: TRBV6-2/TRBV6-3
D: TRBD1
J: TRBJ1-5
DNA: TGTGCCAGCGCTCGACTCGCGGGACAGGGGTACAATCAGCCCCAGCATTTT
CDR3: CASARLAGQGYNQPQHF

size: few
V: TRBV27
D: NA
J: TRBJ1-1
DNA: TGTGCCAGCAGAGGGGAGAACACTGAAGCTTTCTTT
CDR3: CASRGENTEAFF

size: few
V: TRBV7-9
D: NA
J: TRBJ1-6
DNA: TGTGCCAGCAGCCCCTACGGACAGTTGGATTCACCCCTCCACTTT
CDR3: CASSPYGQLDSPLHF

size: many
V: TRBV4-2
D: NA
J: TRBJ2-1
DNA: TGTGCCAGCAGCCAAGATAGACTAGAAAATGAGCAGTTCTTC
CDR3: CASSQDRLENEQFF

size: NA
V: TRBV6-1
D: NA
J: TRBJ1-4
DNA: TGTGCCAGCAGTGCCGCCCGCATAGCAACTAATGAAAAACTGTTTTTT
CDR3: CASSAARIATNEKLFF

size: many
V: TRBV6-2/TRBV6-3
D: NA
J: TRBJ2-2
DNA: TGTGCCAGCAGTTACTGGGGACGGGACACCGGGGAGCTGTTTTTT
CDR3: CASSYWGRDTGELFF

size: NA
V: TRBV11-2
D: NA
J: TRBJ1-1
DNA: TGTGCCAGCAGCCCCACCGGGGCGGACGCTGAAGCTTTCTTT
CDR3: CASSPTGADAEAFF

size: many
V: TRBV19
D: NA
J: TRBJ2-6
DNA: TGTGCCAGTACCACCAAGGGGCGGAATGCTGGGGCCAACGTCCTGACTTTC
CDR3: CASTTKGRNAGANVLTF

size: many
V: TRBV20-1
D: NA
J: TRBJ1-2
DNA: TGCAGTGCCGCCATAGGGGAGGGGCCGTTGGACTATGGCTACACCTTC
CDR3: CSAAIGEGPLDYGYTF

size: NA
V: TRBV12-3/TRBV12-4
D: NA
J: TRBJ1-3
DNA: TGTGCCAGCAGTTTAGGAGGTTTCTCTGGAAACACCATATATTTT
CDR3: CASSLGGFSGNTIYF

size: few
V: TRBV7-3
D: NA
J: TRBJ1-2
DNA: TGTGCCAGCAGCCAATCAGGGGACTATGGCTACACCTTC
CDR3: CASSQSGDYGYTF

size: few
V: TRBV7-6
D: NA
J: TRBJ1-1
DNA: TGTGCCAGCAGCTTAATACGATGGGGGGACACTGAAGCTTTCTTT
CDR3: CASSLIRWGDTEAFF

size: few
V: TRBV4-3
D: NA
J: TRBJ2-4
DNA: TGCGCCAGCAGCGGAGATATCGATCCCATAGCCAAAAACATTCAGTACTTC
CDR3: CASSGDIDPIAKNIQYF

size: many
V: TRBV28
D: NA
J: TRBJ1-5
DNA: TGTGCCAGCAGTTCCCTTATGGGGGACAATCAGCCCCAGCATTTT
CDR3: CASSSLMGDNQPQHF

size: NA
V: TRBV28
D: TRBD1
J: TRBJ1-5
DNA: TGTGCCAGCAGTTCTGACAGGGAAGCCAATCAGCCCCAGCATTTT
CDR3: CASSSDREANQPQHF

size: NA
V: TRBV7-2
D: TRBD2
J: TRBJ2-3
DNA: TGTGCCAGCAGCCCGCCGCGGGGGGTGTTTGGCACAGATACGCAGTATTTT
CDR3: CASSPPRGVFGTDTQYF

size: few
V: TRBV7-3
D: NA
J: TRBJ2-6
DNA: TGTGCCAGCAGCTTAAAAGGCACGAACTCTGGGGCCAACGTCCTGACTTTC
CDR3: CASSLKGTNSGANVLTF

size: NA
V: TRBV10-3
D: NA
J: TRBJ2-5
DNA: TGTGCCTCCCGGGACCCACAAGGGACCCAGTACTTC
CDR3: CASRDPQGTQYF

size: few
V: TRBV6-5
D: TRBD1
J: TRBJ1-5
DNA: TGTGCCAGCAGTTTTGGACAGGGCTTAGGTCAGCCCCAGCATTTT
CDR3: CASSFGQGLGQPQHF

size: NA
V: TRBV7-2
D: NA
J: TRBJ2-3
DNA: TGTGCCAGCAGCTTATCTAGCGCGTGGGGAGATACGCAGTATTTT
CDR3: CASSLSSAWGDTQYF

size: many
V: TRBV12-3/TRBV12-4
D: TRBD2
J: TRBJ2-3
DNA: TGTGCCAGCAGCCCGCCCAGCGGGGGAGATACGCAGTATTTT
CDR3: CASSPPSGGDTQYF

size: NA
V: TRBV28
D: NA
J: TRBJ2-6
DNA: TGTGCCAGCAGTCCACCCGTATCTGGGGCCAACGTCCTGACTTTC
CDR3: CASSPPVSGANVLTF

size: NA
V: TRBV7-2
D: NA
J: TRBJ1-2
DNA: TGTGCCAGCAGCTTAGAGAGGGCTCTAGGGCCCTATGGCTACACCTTC
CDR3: CASSLERALGPYGYTF